The 18 T cell receptor beta chains presented below share a single source sample, sequenced in a study of T cell repertoires in cytomegalovirus infection. In TCRdb, the reads were re-called with MiXCR into one record per CDR3 protein. The sample includes under 150,000 distinct CDR3 sequences, roughly 8.2% seen only once; the top ten take around a tenth. Sequencing input: PBMCs. These receptors originate from a human donor in good health (CMV status not recorded). Some clones in this sample may be carry-over from other donors' samples.

This clonotype was seen many times. The chain couples TRBV15 to TRBJ2-7; weak D call: TRBD1 (7 bases). In germline, CDR1 is LNHNV, CDR2 YYDKDF (reference sequence). This CDR3 has 15 residues. Trimming took 0 bases from V and 4 from J, leaving 13 bases between them. CDR3 sequence: CATSRDPRGAYEQYF. CDR3 DNA sequence: TGTGCCACCAGCAGAGATCCCAGGGGGGCGTACGAGCAGTACTTC.

This clonotype was found a few times. In DNA, the CDR3 is TGCAGTGCCCCTCAGGGCCTCAACACTGAAGCTTTCTTT. Encoded protein: CSAPQGLNTEAFF. The chain combines TRBV20-1 with TRBJ1-1; D is perhaps TRBD1 (5 bases). This CDR3 has 13 residues. Trimming took 6 bases from V and 2 from J, leaving 13 bases between them. Looked up from germline, CDR1 is DFQATT and CDR2 is SNEGSKA (reference sequence).

This chain joins TRBV19 and TRBJ1-2; 7 nucleotides line up with TRBD1. Germline V gives CDR1 LNHDA, CDR2 SQIVND (reference sequence). Trimming removed 9 bases from V and 7 bases from J; junction bases left unmatched: 14. This CDR3 region has 14 residues. The CDR3 DNA follows: TGTGCCAGCCAAGACGACAGGGCCGGCGGTGGCTACACCTTC. Encoded protein: CASQDDRAGGGYTF.

This clonotype showed up many times. The V gene is TRBV5-1, the J gene TRBJ2-5, with D possibly matching TRBD2 (5 bases). V was pared by 5 bases and J by 2 bases, with 10 bases between. The CDR3 is 13 amino acids. Germline V gives CDR1 SGHRS, CDR2 YFSETQ. The CDR3 protein is CASRAGLQETQYF. In nucleotides, the CDR3 is TGCGCCAGCAGGGCAGGACTTCAAGAGACCCAGTACTTC.

This clonotype was recorded many times. CDR3 DNA: TGTGCCAGTAGCCTCCGCCTCTCAGGGGGCTACGAGCAGTACTTC. Residues: CASSLRLSGGYEQYF. The gene calls are TRBV19 and TRBJ2-7; 7 nucleotides line up with TRBD1. There are 15 residues in the CDR3. Losses at the gene ends were 6 bases for V and 3 bases for J; bases not matched to a gene: 11. Germline V gene lookup returns CDR1 LNHDA and CDR2 SQIVND (reference sequence).

The chain joins TRBV30 to TRBJ1-3; D is undetermined. V shed 0 bases and J shed 6 bases, with 12 bases lying between them. The CDR3 has 14 amino acids. The germline V gene has CDR1 GTSNPN and CDR2 SVGIG (reference sequence). The CDR3 region is CAWSVVGLKNTIYF. Written as DNA, the CDR3 is TGTGCCTGGAGTGTAGTCGGGCTCAAAAACACCATATATTTT.

This clonotype showed up many times. The chain links TRBV5-6 to TRBJ1-4, with unresolved D. Germline values: CDR1 SGHDT, CDR2 YYEEEE. CDR3 length: 14 residues. The V end lost 4 bases, the J end lost 5 bases, and 12 bases lay between the germline ends. CDR3: CASSPVGPNEKLFF. In DNA, the CDR3 is TGTGCCAGCAGCCCGGTCGGGCCGAATGAAAAACTGTTTTTT. Full variable domain (outside the CDR3, taken from reference TRBV5-6 and TRBJ1-4): DAGVTQSPTHLIKTRGQQVTLRCSPKSGHDTVSWYQQALGQGPQFIFQYYEEEERQRGNFPDRFSGHQFPNYSSELNVNALLLGDSALYLCASSPVGPNEKLFFGSGTQLSVL.

The chain combines TRBV3-1 with TRBJ1-1; D not resolved. V shed 3 bases and J shed 4 bases, with 12 bases lying between them. The germline V gene encodes CDR1 LGHDT and CDR2 YNNKEL (reference sequence). The CDR3 runs to 14 residues. Here the CDR3 reads CASSHGSGGTEAFF. CDR3 sequence (DNA): TGTGCCAGCAGCCATGGGTCGGGTGGCACTGAAGCTTTCTTT.

This clonotype has ten or more counts. J is TRBJ2-1 and V is TRBV7-9; D unresolved. The CDR3 has 17 amino acids. Germline values: CDR1 SEHNR, CDR2 FQNEAQ (reference sequence). Trimming removed 5 bases from V and 0 bases from J, with 17 bases in between. CDR3 residues: CASSRTDLRYSYNEQFF. CDR3 DNA sequence: TGTGCCAGCAGCCGCACGGACCTTCGTTACTCCTACAATGAGCAGTTCTTC.

This clonotype was found a few times. V is TRBV19 and J is TRBJ1-1; D is unclear. The germline CDR1 and CDR2 sequences are LNHDA and SQIVND (reference sequence). CDR3 length equals 13 residues. V lost 3 bases and J 0 bases, leaving 5 bases between the germline ends. The CDR3 sequence: CASSISLNTEAFF. CDR3 DNA sequence: TGTGCCAGTAGTATTAGCCTGAACACTGAAGCTTTCTTT. The variable domain in full, completed from reference TRBV19 and TRBJ1-1, reads DGGITQSPKYLFRKEGQNVTLSCEQNLNHDAMYWYRQDPGQGLRLIYYSQIVNDFQKGDIAEGYSVSREKKESFPLTVTSAQKNPTAFYLCASSISLNTEAFFGQGTRLTVV.

A few counts support this clonotype. The chain has TRBV5-1 and TRBJ1-2; D gene unclear. CDR1 is SGHRS, CDR2 YFSETQ, per germline. The CDR3 consists of 13 residues. V was cut by 4 bases and J by 3 bases, with 10 bases left in between. The CDR3: CASSPNGDYGYTF. The CDR3 DNA follows: TGCGCCAGCAGCCCCAACGGAGACTATGGCTACACCTTC.

The V gene is TRBV11-2, the J gene TRBJ2-2; D remains ambiguous. The CDR3 runs 13 residues. Germline CDR1 and CDR2: SGHAT and FQNNGV. V lost 5 bases and J 6 bases, leaving 10 bases between the germline ends. CDR3 sequence (DNA): TGTGCCAGCAGCCATACCGAGGCCGGGGAGCTGTTTTTT. Protein: CASSHTEAGELFF.

This clonotype was found many times. The chain combines TRBV19 with TRBJ1-6, with a possible D match to TRBD1 (5 bases). Germline V gene sequence: CDR1 LNHDA, CDR2 SQIVND (reference sequence). Trimming left V 3 bases short and J 8 bases short, with 8 bases between. This CDR3 region has 13 residues. The CDR3 coding sequence is TGTGCCAGTAGTATCGAGACAGATTCACCCCTCCACTTT. Protein sequence: CASSIETDSPLHF.

Many counts were recorded for this clonotype. The CDR3 DNA reads as TGTGCCAGCAGTTTATGGCGGGGAACAGGGGCCAACGTCCTGACTTTC. Its protein is CASSLWRGTGANVLTF. The V and J genes are TRBV28 and TRBJ2-6; D is possibly TRBD2 (6 bases). The CDR3 length is 16 residues. The germline CDR1 and CDR2 sequences are MDHEN and SYDVKM. V lost 0 bases and J lost 4, with 10 bases in between.

This clonotype was seen more than once but under ten times. The V gene is TRBV6-4, the J gene TRBJ1-6, with D maybe TRBD1 (5 bases). This CDR3 is built from 17 residues. Germline V gene sequence: CDR1 MRHNA, CDR2 SNTAGT. The V end lost 0 bases, the J end lost 0 bases, and 9 bases lay between the germline ends. In DNA, the CDR3 is TGTGCCAGCAGTGACTCGAGGGGAAGCTCCTATAATTCACCCCTCCACTTT. It is translated as CASSDSRGSSYNSPLHF.

The table lists this clonotype with many counts. V gene TRBV20-1 combines with J gene TRBJ1-1, with D possibly matching TRBD1 (6 bases). V was cut by 5 bases and J by 5 bases, with 15 bases left in between. Germline values: CDR1 DFQATT, CDR2 SNEGSKA (reference sequence). The CDR3 is made up of 13 amino acids. CDR3 nucleotide sequence: TGCAGTGCTGCGTCCCCAGGGGTGACTGAAGCTTTCTTT. Translating gives CSAASPGVTEAFF.

This clonotype occurred many times. The chain joins TRBV12-3 or TRBV12-4 to TRBJ1-5, with TRBD1 as a possible D gene (6 bases). This CDR3 region has 15 residues. With 6 bases removed from V and 0 bases from J, the gap between germline ends came to 12 bases. CDR3 sequence (DNA): TGTGCCAGCAGGGAAGGGGGGAATAGCAATCAGCCCCAGCATTTT. Its translation: CASREGGNSNQPQHF.

This clonotype was counted at least ten times. This rearrangement joins TRBV15 to TRBJ1-2; 7 bases map to TRBD1. The CDR3 covers 14 residues. CDR1 LNHNV and CDR2 YYDKDF come from the germline V gene (reference sequence). The V segment lost 2 bases and the J segment 4 bases; nucleotides outside the gene matches: 4. The CDR3 loop reads CATSRSRDSYGYTF. DNA for the CDR3: TGTGCCACCAGCAGATCCCGGGACAGCTATGGCTACACCTTC. Full variable domain (missing parts from reference TRBV15 and TRBJ1-2): DAMVIQNPRYQVTQFGKPVTLSCSQTLNHNVMYWYQQKSSQAPKLLFHYYDKDFNNEADTPDNFQSRRPNTSFCFLDIRSPGLGDTAMYLCATSRSRDSYGYTFGSGTRLTVV.